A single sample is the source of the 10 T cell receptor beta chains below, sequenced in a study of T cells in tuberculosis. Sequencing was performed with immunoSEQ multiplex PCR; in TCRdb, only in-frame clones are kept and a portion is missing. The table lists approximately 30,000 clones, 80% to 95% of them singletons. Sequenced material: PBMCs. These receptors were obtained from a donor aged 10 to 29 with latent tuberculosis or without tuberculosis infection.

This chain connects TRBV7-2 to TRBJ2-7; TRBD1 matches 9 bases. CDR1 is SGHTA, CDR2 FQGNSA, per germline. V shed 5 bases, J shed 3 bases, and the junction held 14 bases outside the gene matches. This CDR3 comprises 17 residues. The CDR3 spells CASSQVAGQGPYYEQYF. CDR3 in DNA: TGTGCCAGCAGCCAGGTGGCGGGACAGGGACCCTACTACGAGCAGTACTTC. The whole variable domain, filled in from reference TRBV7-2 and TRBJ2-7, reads GAGVSQSPSNKVTEKGKDVELRCDPISGHTALYWYRQSLGQGLEFLIYFQGNSAPDKSGLPSDRFSAERTGGSVSTLTIQRTQQEDSAVYLCASSQVAGQGPYYEQYFGPGTRLTVT.

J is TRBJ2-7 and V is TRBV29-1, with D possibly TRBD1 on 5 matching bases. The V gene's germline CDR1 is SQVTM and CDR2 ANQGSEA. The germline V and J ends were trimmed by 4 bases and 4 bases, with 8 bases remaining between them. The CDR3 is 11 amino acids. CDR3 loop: CSVVGVYEQYF. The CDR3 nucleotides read TGCAGCGTTGTAGGGGTTTACGAGCAGTACTTC.

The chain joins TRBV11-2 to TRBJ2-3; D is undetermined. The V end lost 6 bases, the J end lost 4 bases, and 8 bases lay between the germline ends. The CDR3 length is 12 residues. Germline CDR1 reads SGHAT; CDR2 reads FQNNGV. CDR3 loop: CASRERADTQYF. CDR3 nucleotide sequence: TGTGCCAGCAGGGAGAGAGCAGATACGCAGTATTTT.

The CDR3 sequence is CASSLGASGHNYGYTF. CDR3 DNA: TGCGCCAGCAGCTTAGGCGCATCCGGACACAACTATGGCTACACCTTC. The chain links TRBV5-1 to TRBJ1-2, with D maybe TRBD1 (5 bases). Germline lookup yields CDR1 SGHRS and CDR2 YFSETQ. The CDR3 sequence is 16 residues long. V lost 2 bases, J lost 2 bases, and 16 bases lay in between.

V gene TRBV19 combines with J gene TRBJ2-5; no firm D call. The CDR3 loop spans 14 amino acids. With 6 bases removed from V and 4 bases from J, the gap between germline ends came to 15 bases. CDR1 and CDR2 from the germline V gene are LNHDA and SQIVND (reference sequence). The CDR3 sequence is CASSPDTTRETQYF. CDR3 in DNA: TGTGCCAGTAGCCCCGATACAACACGAGAGACCCAGTACTTC.

CDR3 in amino acids: CASSASGGQGSYEQYF. The CDR3 region has the DNA TGTGCCAGCAGTGCCTCGGGCGGACAGGGCTCCTACGAGCAGTACTTC. The chain links TRBV25-1 to TRBJ2-7; 8 bases agree with TRBD1. Germline V gene data show CDR1 as MGHDK and CDR2 as SYGVNS. The CDR3 contains 16 residues. V gave up 4 bases and J gave up 0 bases; unmatched junction bases: 8.

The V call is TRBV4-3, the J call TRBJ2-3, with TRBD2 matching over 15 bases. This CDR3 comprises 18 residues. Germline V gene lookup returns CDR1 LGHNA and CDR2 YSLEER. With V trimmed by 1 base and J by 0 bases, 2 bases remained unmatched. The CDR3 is CASSQGGLAGGSTDTQYF. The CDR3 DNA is TGCGCCAGCAGCCAAGGCGGACTAGCGGGGGGGAGCACAGATACGCAGTATTTT.

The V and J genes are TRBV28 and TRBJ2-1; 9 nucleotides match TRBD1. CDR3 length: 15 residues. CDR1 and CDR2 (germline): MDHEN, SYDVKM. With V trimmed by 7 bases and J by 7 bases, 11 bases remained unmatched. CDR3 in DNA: TGTGCCAGCAAAATTGGACAGGGGCCTGGGAATGAGCAGTTCTTC. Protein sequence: CASKIGQGPGNEQFF. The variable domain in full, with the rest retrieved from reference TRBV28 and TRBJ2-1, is DVKVTQSSRYLVKRTGEKVFLECVQDMDHENMFWYRQDPGLGLRLIYFSYDVKMKEKGDIPEGYSVSREKKERFSLILESASTNQTSMYLCASKIGQGPGNEQFFGPGTRLTVL.

The CDR3, as DNA: TGTGCCAGCAGCTCCGGGGGGTCTTTCGAAAAACTGTTTTTT. This sequence encodes CASSSGGSFEKLFF. The chain carries TRBV7-9 and TRBJ1-4, with TRBD1 as a possible D gene (5 bases). The CDR3 length is 14 residues. The V end lost 4 bases, the J end lost 8 bases, and 14 bases lay between the germline ends. The germline CDR1 and CDR2 sequences are SEHNR and FQNEAQ (reference sequence).

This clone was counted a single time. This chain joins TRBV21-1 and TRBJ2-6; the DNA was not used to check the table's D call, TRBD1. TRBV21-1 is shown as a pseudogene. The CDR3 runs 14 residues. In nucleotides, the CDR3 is TGTGCCAGCAGCACCAGCTCTGGGGCCAACGTCCTGACTTTC. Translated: CASSTSSGANVLTF.